These 29 T cell receptor beta chains came from one sample sequenced in a study of T cell repertoires in cytomegalovirus infection (dated by TCRdb to between 2018 and 2020). TCRdb lists the instrument as Illumina HiSeq 1500. TCRdb trimmed public reads at Q25 via fastp, called clones via MiXCR and kept in-frame beta chains. Every distinct CDR3 protein forms one entry, paired with its most common genes and DNA. The sample table contains around 740,000 distinct CDR3 sequences; only one count was recorded for about a third of them. The biggest ten clones account for 2.5% to 3.5% of the sample. Sequencing input: PBMCs. The receptor set was obtained from a human donor in good health (CMV status not recorded). Some clones in this sample may be carry-over from other donors' samples.

This clonotype has just a few counts. The chain is built from TRBV7-9 and TRBJ2-1, with 14 bases matching TRBD2. Per the germline V gene, CDR1 is SEHNR and CDR2 is FQNEAQ (reference sequence). The CDR3 is made up of 18 amino acids. Losses at the gene ends were 5 bases for V and 1 base for J; bases not matched to a gene: 7. The DNA for the CDR3 is TGTGCCAGCAGCCCGACCGGGACTAGCGGGAGTTCCTACAATGAGCAGTTCTTC. This sequence encodes CASSPTGTSGSSYNEQFF.

The chain employs TRBV20-1 and TRBJ2-5; D gene unclear. Trimming pared 3 bases from V and 5 bases from J, leaving 10 bases between. Germline lookup yields CDR1 DFQATT and CDR2 SNEGSKA (reference sequence). The CDR3 runs 12 residues. The CDR3 region is CSASDGQETQYF. The CDR3, as DNA: TGCAGTGCTAGCGACGGGCAGGAGACCCAGTACTTC.

This clonotype appeared a few times. V and J are TRBV28 and TRBJ1-2; D might be TRBD1 (5 bases). CDR3 length: 17 residues. V was trimmed by 2 bases and J by 6 bases, leaving 22 bases between them. Germline assignment: CDR1 MDHEN and CDR2 SYDVKM. The CDR3 DNA is TGTGCCAGCAGTTTAGGAGTGTGGGGGTACCATGAAGATGGCTACACCTTC. This encodes CASSLGVWGYHEDGYTF.

This rearrangement joins TRBV12-3 or TRBV12-4 to TRBJ2-3; the match to TRBD2 covers 9 bases. The CDR3 totals 15 residues. Trimming took 6 bases from V and 5 from J; bases not matched to a gene: 9. The CDR3 DNA follows: TGTGCCAGCAGGAATAGCGGGAGAGGTGGAGATACGCAGTATTTT. Its translation: CASRNSGRGGDTQYF.

V and J are TRBV7-9 and TRBJ1-1; D unresolved. The CDR3 extends over 13 amino acids. From germline, CDR1 is SEHNR and CDR2 FQNEAQ (reference sequence). V lost 5 bases to trimming and J lost 0 bases, with 7 bases between them. This CDR3 is CASSATMNTEAFF. CDR3 DNA sequence: TGTGCCAGCAGCGCTACAATGAACACTGAAGCTTTCTTT.

V is TRBV24-1 and J is TRBJ2-3, with D tentatively TRBD1 (6 bases). V lost 4 bases to trimming and J lost 2 bases, with 15 bases between them. The CDR3 runs 16 residues. Germline V gives CDR1 KGHDR, CDR2 SFDVKD. CDR3 protein: CATSDQTGRVTDTQYF. DNA for the CDR3: TGTGCCACCAGTGACCAAACAGGGCGAGTCACAGATACGCAGTATTTT.

The rearrangement uses TRBV11-3 and TRBJ2-2; TRBD1 is a possible D gene (6 bases). The germline V and J ends were trimmed by 1 base and 6 bases, with 27 bases remaining between them. The CDR3 totals 20 residues. CDR1 is SGHNT, CDR2 YENEEA, per germline. DNA for the CDR3: TGTGCCAGCAGCTTAGGTACCAGATTCCCGACAGGTCCTACCGCCGGGGAGCTGTTTTTT. This codes for CASSLGTRFPTGPTAGELFF.

In its sample, this clonotype was seen a few times. The rearrangement uses TRBV6-6 and TRBJ2-7, with D possibly TRBD1 on 5 matching bases. The CDR3 runs to 13 residues. Between the trimmed V and J ends, which lost 8 bases and 2 bases, there was a span of 13 bases. Germline V gene data show CDR1 as MNHNY and CDR2 as SVGAGI (reference sequence). For the CDR3, the DNA is TGTGCCAGCTCAACAGGTCAGACCTACGAGCAGTACTTC. Encoded protein: CASSTGQTYEQYF.

The V and J genes are TRBV4-2 and TRBJ2-7, with 7 bases lining up with TRBD2. The length of the CDR3 is 15 residues. J lost 7 bases, V lost 4 bases, and 13 bases had no gene match. Germline loops: CDR1 LGHNA, CDR2 YNFKEQ. The CDR3 is CASSLQRDSPGEQYF. The CDR3 DNA sequence: TGTGCCAGCAGCCTACAGCGGGACTCTCCGGGGGAGCAGTACTTC.

The J gene is TRBJ2-7, the V gene TRBV20-1; 9 bases fit TRBD2. Germline V gene data show CDR1 as DFQATT and CDR2 as SNEGSKA (reference sequence). The CDR3 is made up of 14 amino acids. Trimming removed 7 bases from V and 1 base from J; junction bases left unmatched: 8. DNA for the CDR3: TGCAGTGTAGTAGCGGGAGCCCATTCCTACGAGCAGTACTTC. Translating gives CSVVAGAHSYEQYF.

This chain joins TRBV2 and TRBJ1-1, with a tentative D call TRBD1 (5 bases). Germline CDR1 SNHLY, CDR2 FYNNEI. This CDR3 comprises 14 residues. The V gene lost 6 bases and the J gene lost 2 bases, with 13 bases spanning the gap. The CDR3 coding sequence is TGTGCCAGCAGGCCACAGGTAATAAACACTGAAGCTTTCTTT. This gives the protein CASRPQVINTEAFF.

The chain joins TRBV20-1 to TRBJ2-7, with 12 bases aligning to TRBD2. The germline V gene has CDR1 DFQATT and CDR2 SNEGSKA (reference sequence). This CDR3 is 15 amino acids long. Trimming at V came to 4 bases and at J to 2 bases, leaving 6 bases not matched to a gene. CDR3 in DNA: TGCAGTGCTATTTTGCTAGCGGGAGGGACCTACGAGCAGTACTTC. Translating gives CSAILLAGGTYEQYF.

This clonotype was counted a few times. This chain joins TRBV28 and TRBJ1-3; D is uncertain. Germline CDR1 is MDHEN and CDR2 is SYDVKM. The CDR3 spans 17 residues. V was cut by 7 bases and J by 0 bases, with 19 bases left in between. CDR3 sequence (DNA): TGTGCCAGCACACCACCCGCGGGGAGAAACTCTGGAAACACCATATATTTT. Translating gives CASTPPAGRNSGNTIYF.

The chain couples TRBV7-2 to TRBJ2-3; a weak D match, TRBD1 (6 bases). This CDR3 is 14 amino acids long. V lost 1 base to trimming and J lost 4 bases, with 9 bases between them. Germline assignment: CDR1 SGHTA and CDR2 FQGNSA. CDR3 nucleotide sequence: TGTGCCAGCAGCTTAGTCCCAGGGGCAGATACGCAGTATTTT. It specifies CASSLVPGADTQYF.

This clonotype was counted between two and nine times. This sequence joins TRBV19 and TRBJ1-1; no firm D call. This CDR3 comprises 18 residues. CDR1 is LNHDA, CDR2 SQIVND, per germline (reference sequence). Trimming shortened V by 3 bases and J by 1 base, and 21 bases separated the two germline ends. The CDR3 DNA reads TGTGCCAGTAGTATCCCCCCCGTGATCAGAACCGAGAACACTGAAGCTTTCTTT. Translation gives CASSIPPVIRTENTEAFF.

About this clonotype itself: A much more abundant neighbour one base away suggests this may be a read error. This chain joins TRBV12-3 or TRBV12-4 and TRBJ1-1; 7 bases map to TRBD1. This CDR3 has 12 amino acids. V shed 6 bases, J shed 10 bases, and the junction held 8 bases outside the gene matches. CDR3 loop: CASSPQGCGAFF. CDR3 nucleotides: TGTGCCAGCAGCCCACAGGGGTGTGGAGCTTTCTTT.

The chain combines TRBV14 with TRBJ1-6; TRBD1 agrees at 8 bases. J was trimmed by 10 bases and V by 4 bases; bases with no gene match: 12. This CDR3 is built from 16 residues. Germline-derived CDR1 and CDR2 are SGHDN and FVKESK. The DNA of the CDR3 is TGTGCCAGCAGCCGGGCGGACAGGGTCATTCGGTCACCCCTCCACTTT. This translates into CASSRADRVIRSPLHF. Filled out from reference TRBV14 and TRBJ1-6, the complete variable domain reads EAGVTQFPSHSVIEKGQTVTLRCDPISGHDNLYWYRRVMGKEIKFLLHFVKESKQDESGMPNNRFLAERTGGTYSTLKVQPAELEDSGVYFCASSRADRVIRSPLHFGNGTRLTVT.

On this clonotype: A much more abundant neighbour one base away suggests this may be a read error. The rearrangement uses TRBV4-3 and TRBJ1-4; the match to TRBD1 covers 8 bases. Germline V gene lookup returns CDR1 LGHNA and CDR2 YSLEER. There are 15 residues in the CDR3. The CDR3 loop is CASRTGAATTEKLFF. CDR3 nucleotide sequence: TGCGCCAGCAGGACAGGGGCCGCAACTACTGAAAAACTGTTTTTT.

A few counts support this clonotype. The gene calls are TRBV27 and TRBJ2-1; possible D gene TRBD2, 6 bases. The CDR3 is made up of 16 amino acids. In germline, CDR1 is MNHEY, CDR2 SMNVEV (reference sequence). Trimming took 2 bases from V and 8 from J, leaving 19 bases between them. Here the CDR3 DNA reads TGTGCCAGCAGTTTACGTAGCGGAGGGGAGACTTATGAGCAGTTCTTC. This gives the protein CASSLRSGGETYEQFF.

The rearrangement joins TRBV19 to TRBJ2-1; 8 positions agree with TRBD2. The ends lost 5 bases at V and 5 bases at J; junction bases unmatched: 8. The V gene's germline CDR1 is LNHDA and CDR2 SQIVND (reference sequence). The CDR3 covers 15 residues. CDR3: CASSSQGLVDNEQFF. In DNA form, the CDR3 reads TGTGCCAGTAGTTCCCAGGGACTAGTCGACAATGAGCAGTTCTTC.

This clonotype was picked up many times. This chain links TRBV7-8 with TRBJ2-2, with 11 bases aligning to TRBD2. The germline CDR1 and CDR2 sequences are SGHVS and FQNEAQ. V lost 2 bases and J lost 4; bases outside the gene matches: 9. The CDR3 covers 18 residues. The CDR3, as DNA: TGTGCCAGCAGCTTACTTAGCGGGGGGGGGACTGGCACCGGGGAGCTGTTTTTT. This encodes CASSLLSGGGTGTGELFF.

The chain recombines TRBV12-3 or TRBV12-4 with TRBJ1-2, with 7 nucleotides matching TRBD1. This CDR3 is 14 amino acids long. The V segment lost 5 bases and the J segment 4 bases; nucleotides outside the gene matches: 7. CDR3 sequence reads: CASSHRGSGYGYTF. As DNA, the CDR3 is TGTGCCAGCAGTCACAGGGGAAGCGGCTATGGCTACACCTTC.

This chain uses TRBV19 with TRBJ2-2; 10 nucleotides line up with TRBD2. The CDR3 sequence is 16 residues long. V shed 5 bases and J 6 bases; nucleotides not matched to a gene: 9. Germline CDR1 and CDR2: LNHDA and SQIVND (reference sequence). DNA of the CDR3: TGTGCCAGTAGTCCCAGTGAGCGGGAGGGCGCCGGGGAGCTGTTTTTT. It translates to CASSPSEREGAGELFF.

The rearrangement uses TRBV29-1 and TRBJ2-2; no reliable D call. Germline V gene sequence: CDR1 SQVTM, CDR2 ANQGSEA. CDR3 length: 13 amino acids. V was cut by 5 bases and J by 0 bases, with 7 bases left in between. CDR3 in DNA: TGCAGCGTTTCCCCCACGAACACCGGGGAGCTGTTTTTT. It translates to CSVSPTNTGELFF.

This chain links TRBV19 with TRBJ1-1; D is perhaps TRBD1 (5 bases). V was clipped by 3 bases and J by 5 bases, with 19 bases between them. CDR1 and CDR2 (germline): LNHDA, SQIVND (reference sequence). The CDR3 loop spans 16 amino acids. The CDR3 sequence is CASSISVKAWGTEAFF. CDR3 DNA sequence: TGTGCCAGTAGTATTTCCGTCAAGGCGTGGGGGACTGAAGCTTTCTTT.

V is TRBV3-1 and J is TRBJ1-2, with 8 bases that match TRBD1. The CDR3 has 14 amino acids. V shed 6 bases, J shed 8 bases, and the junction held 11 bases outside the gene matches. Germline lookup yields CDR1 LGHDT and CDR2 YNNKEL (reference sequence). DNA for the CDR3: TGTGCCAGCAGTCTGACAGGGGAATCGAAGGGCTACACCTTC. Amino acids: CASSLTGESKGYTF. The whole variable domain, filled in from reference TRBV3-1 and TRBJ1-2, reads DTAVSQTPKYLVTQMGNDKSIKCEQNLGHDTMYWYKQDSKKFLKIMFSYNNKELIINETVPNRFSPKSPDKAHLNLHINSLELGDSAVYFCASSLTGESKGYTFGSGTRLTVV.

V gene TRBV7-2 combines with J gene TRBJ2-7; D possibly matches TRBD1 or TRBD2 (6 bases each). The CDR3 consists of 15 residues. CDR1 and CDR2 from the germline V gene are SGHTA and FQGNSA. V shed 5 bases and J shed 5 bases, with 19 bases lying between them. Written as DNA, the CDR3 is TGTGCCAGCAGCACTTGGGGGGCGGGTTCCGACGAGCAGTACTTC. The encoded protein is CASSTWGAGSDEQYF.

This clonotype was counted a single time. The J gene is TRBJ2-5, the V gene TRBV7-4; 7 bases match TRBD2. J was trimmed by 9 bases and V by 5 bases; bases with no gene match: 15. CDR3 size: 15 residues. Germline V gene lookup returns CDR1 SGHVT and CDR2 SQSDAQ. CDR3 coding DNA: TGTGCCAGCAGCCCCGGCGCTAGCGGTTCCGGGGCCCAGTACTTC. Translated: CASSPGASGSGAQYF.

The chain employs TRBV6-5 and TRBJ1-1; D is undetermined. V was clipped by 5 bases and J by 0 bases, with 16 bases between them. The CDR3 length is 16 residues. CDR1 and CDR2 from the germline V gene are MNHEY and SVGAGI. CDR3 nucleotides: TGTGCCAGCAGTACCGATCAAAGGCGGATGAACACTGAAGCTTTCTTT. Translated, it gives CASSTDQRRMNTEAFF.